The subject of this entry is one T cell receptor (beta chain). This CDR3 has 14 amino acids. Looked up from germline, CDR1 is SGHRS and CDR2 is YFSETQ. Trimming took off 4 bases at V and 3 bases at J, with 13 bases between the two ends. The data belong to a study of blood T cells in healthy people across ages. PCR was performed a second time for about 6 to 12 cycles using a sample-barcoded 5' primer and a J-beta primer mix. Through a template-switch adaptor with 12 random nucleotides, each cDNA molecule received a tag. Sequencing yielded, for each sample, at least 2.5 million paired-end reads carrying CDR3. In TCRdb, the 5' RACE reads were re-called with MiXCR into one record per CDR3 protein. This sample has around 1,500,000 distinct CDR3 sequences; roughly 30% occur once, and the top ten carry about 7.7%.

The sample consisted of blood. This receptor was identified in a woman in her twenties or thirties in good health. The rearrangement joins TRBV5-1 to TRBJ2-5; the D gene is possibly TRBD1 (6 bases). CDR3 sequence (DNA): TGCGCCAGCAGCCCCGGACAGCTGAAAGAGACCCAGTACTTC. This sequence encodes CASSPGQLKETQYF.